This passage covers 30 T cell receptor beta chains from one sample sequenced in a study of blood T cell repertoires in COVID-19. The protocol was immunoSEQ multiplex PCR, while the TCRdb copy is restricted to in-frame clones and leaves out a portion. This sample has 200,000 to 250,000 clones; 86% occur once, and the top ten carry 5.5% to 6%. Sequencing was carried out using peripheral blood. The source is a woman aged 80 or older with COVID-19, enrolled during active disease.

The V gene is TRBV30, the J gene TRBJ1-5; 8 positions agree with TRBD1. The CDR3 is 16 amino acids. Per germline, CDR1 GTSNPN and CDR2 SVGIG (reference sequence). Trimming removed 2 bases from V and 2 bases from J; junction bases left unmatched: 8. CDR3 region: CAWSISGGAGNQPQHF. CDR3 DNA sequence: TGTGCCTGGAGTATATCAGGGGGCGCGGGCAATCAGCCCCAGCATTTT.

The chain links TRBV7-6 to TRBJ1-4; possibly TRBD1 for D (6 bases). Germline CDR1 is SGHVS and CDR2 is FNYEAQ. The CDR3 runs to 15 residues. The V and J ends lost 5 bases and 10 bases respectively, with 20 bases between them. The CDR3 DNA is TGTGCCAGCAGCACCCGCGGGGGGGCTGACGGAAAACTGTTTTTT. Translated: CASSTRGGADGKLFF.

This clone was seen only once. The genes are TRBV11-2 and TRBJ2-1; D possibly corresponds to TRBD1 (6 bases). V was trimmed by 4 bases and J by 5 bases, leaving 18 bases between them. CDR3 length equals 16 residues. CDR1 is SGHAT and CDR2 is FQNNGV in the germline V gene. CDR3 region: CASSSSTGYANNEQFF. In nucleotides, the CDR3 is TGTGCCAGCAGCTCATCGACAGGTTATGCGAACAATGAGCAGTTCTTC. The full variable domain, with the rest looked up from reference TRBV11-2 and TRBJ2-1, is EAGVAQSPRYKIIEKRQSVAFWCNPISGHATLYWYQQILGQGPKLLIQFQNNGVVDDSQLPKDRFSAERLKGVDSTLKIQPAKLEDSAVYLCASSSSTGYANNEQFFGPGTRLTVL.

The V gene is TRBV10-3, the J gene TRBJ1-3; a possible D gene is TRBD1 (5 bases). Trimming removed 5 bases from V and 6 bases from J, with 20 bases in between. This CDR3 region has 16 residues. The germline CDR1 and CDR2 sequences are ENHRY and SYGVKD. In nucleotides, the CDR3 is TGTGCCATCAGTTTCTCATCCGGGACTCAAGCAAACACCATATATTTT. It specifies CAISFSSGTQANTIYF.

V gene TRBV6-5 combines with J gene TRBJ1-1; D possibly corresponds to TRBD1 (5 bases). CDR3 size: 16 residues. The V and J ends lost 2 bases and 4 bases respectively, with 17 bases between them. Germline lookup yields CDR1 MNHEY and CDR2 SVGAGI. The CDR3 DNA follows: TGTGCCAGCAGTTACGGGGGGGTTGAATTAGGCACTGAAGCTTTCTTT. Its protein is CASSYGGVELGTEAFF.

J is TRBJ1-2 and V is TRBV6-5, with TRBD1 matching 10 bases. CDR1 MNHEY and CDR2 SVGAGI come from the germline V gene. V gave up 7 bases and J gave up 6 bases; unmatched junction bases: 8. The CDR3 consists of 14 residues. CDR3 in DNA: TGTGCCAGCACGCGCGAGACAGGGGGCCATGGCTACACCTTC. It yields the protein CASTRETGGHGYTF.

This clone has just one count. This CDR3 reads CASSTGTGRLTREKLFF. The CDR3 DNA reads as TGTGCCAGCAGCACCGGGACAGGGCGCCTCACAAGAGAAAAACTGTTTTTT. J is TRBJ1-4 and V is TRBV21-1; TRBD1 reflects the table's D call only, with no check against the DNA. TRBV21-1 is marked as a pseudogene. The length of the CDR3 is 17 residues.

This clone was counted a single time. The V call is TRBV4-2, the J call TRBJ2-5, with 7 bases lining up with TRBD2. CDR3 length: 17 amino acids. The V segment lost 0 bases and the J segment 4 bases; nucleotides outside the gene matches: 11. Germline CDR1 and CDR2: LGHNA and YNFKEQ. The CDR3: CASSQDRVSGSVETQYF. The CDR3 DNA sequence: TGTGCCAGCAGCCAAGATCGCGTTAGCGGGTCCGTAGAGACCCAGTACTTC.

V usage is TRBV19 and J usage is TRBJ2-5, with 8 bases matching TRBD2. V was pared by 6 bases and J by 7 bases, with 7 bases of the junction left unmatched. The CDR3 totals 13 residues. Germline CDR1 is LNHDA and CDR2 is SQIVND (reference sequence). The CDR3: CASSLGGDATQYF. In nucleotides, the CDR3 is TGTGCCAGTAGCCTCGGGGGGGATGCGACCCAGTACTTC.

The V and J genes are TRBV5-5 and TRBJ2-1, with D possibly TRBD2 on 6 matching bases. The length of the CDR3 is 15 residues. The germline V gene encodes CDR1 SGHKS and CDR2 YYEKEE (reference sequence). V lost 4 bases, J lost 4 bases, and 15 bases lay in between. The CDR3 protein is CASSVSGTVYNEQFF. Here the CDR3 DNA reads TGTGCCAGCAGCGTCTCCGGGACTGTGTACAATGAGCAGTTCTTC.

Only a few counts were recorded for this clone. The J gene is TRBJ2-2, the V gene TRBV2, with D uncertain. V lost 6 bases and J 4 bases, leaving 6 bases between the germline ends. Germline loops: CDR1 SNHLY, CDR2 FYNNEI. The CDR3 runs 12 residues. CDR3 sequence: CASSLGTGELFF. CDR3 DNA: TGTGCCAGCAGCCTAGGCACCGGGGAGCTGTTTTTT.

The V and J genes are TRBV6-2 or TRBV6-3 and TRBJ2-3; possible D gene TRBD2, 6 bases. CDR3 length equals 15 residues. CDR1 and CDR2 (germline): MNHEY, SVGEGT. Trimming left V 6 bases short and J 0 bases short, with 13 bases between. CDR3 sequence (DNA): TGTGCCAGCAGCTGGGACTTTGCTAGCACAGATACGCAGTATTTT. It codes for CASSWDFASTDTQYF.

The V call is TRBV6-5, the J call TRBJ1-4; D uncertain. CDR1 is MNHEY and CDR2 is SVGAGI in the germline V gene. The CDR3 spans 14 residues. Between the trimmed V and J ends, which lost 6 bases and 8 bases, there was a span of 16 bases. The DNA for the CDR3 is TGTGCCAGCAGCCCCCGGACCGGGGAGGAAAAACTGTTTTTT. As protein: CASSPRTGEEKLFF.

This clone was picked up a small number of times. This sequence joins TRBV5-1 and TRBJ1-3; D remains unclear. Germline V gene data show CDR1 as SGHRS and CDR2 as YFSETQ. The V end was cut by 3 bases, the J end by 3 bases, with 10 bases between. The CDR3 runs to 14 residues. CDR3 sequence: CASSSAGSGNTIYF. The CDR3 DNA sequence: TGCGCCAGCAGCTCGGCGGGGAGTGGAAACACCATATATTTT. Filled out from reference TRBV5-1 and TRBJ1-3, the complete variable domain reads KAGVTQTPRYLIKTRGQQVTLSCSPISGHRSVSWYQQTPGQGLQFLFEYFSETQRNKGNFPGRFSGRQFSNSRSEMNVSTLELGDSALYLCASSSAGSGNTIYFGEGSWLTVV.

The chain has TRBV6-6 and TRBJ1-6; 7 nucleotides line up with TRBD1. The length of the CDR3 is 17 residues. The trim removed 5 bases at V and 10 bases at J, leaving 17 bases unmatched. Germline assignment: CDR1 MNHNY and CDR2 SVGAGI (reference sequence). CDR3 sequence: CASSQRSGQARESPLHF. The CDR3 DNA follows: TGTGCCAGCAGTCAACGCAGCGGACAGGCGAGAGAATCACCCCTCCACTTT.

The J gene is TRBJ1-4, the V gene TRBV29-1; 8 nucleotides agree with TRBD1. The CDR3 is made up of 15 amino acids. Unmatched junction bases numbered 10, after V lost 6 bases and J lost 4 bases. CDR1 is SQVTM, CDR2 ANQGSEA, per germline. In DNA form, the CDR3 reads TGCAGCGTAGCGGGACGGACAGGGTTTAATGAAAAACTGTTTTTT. Translated: CSVAGRTGFNEKLFF.

This chain joins TRBV6-5 and TRBJ1-1, with D perhaps TRBD1 (6 bases). The CDR3 spans 13 residues. V lost 2 bases, J lost 5 bases, and 9 bases lay in between. Germline V CDR1 and CDR2: MNHEY, SVGAGI. The CDR3 region is CASSYEQGTEAFF. The DNA for the CDR3 is TGTGCCAGCAGTTACGAACAGGGTACTGAAGCTTTCTTT.

The CDR3 sequence: CASRGEGGSPLHF. CDR3 bases: TGTGCCAGCAGGGGCGAGGGCGGTTCACCCCTCCACTTT. The rearrangement links TRBV7-9 to TRBJ1-6; no clear D. V was trimmed by 6 bases and J by 9 bases, leaving 12 bases between them. This CDR3 comprises 13 residues. CDR1 SEHNR and CDR2 FQNEAQ come from the germline V gene (reference sequence).

In its sample, this clone was seen a few times. The rearrangement uses TRBV30 and TRBJ1-5; D gene uncertain. This CDR3 has 13 residues. The germline V gene has CDR1 GTSNPN and CDR2 SVGIG (reference sequence). Between the trimmed V and J ends, which lost 0 bases and 4 bases, there was a span of 7 bases. The CDR3 spells CAWSVKENQPQHF. The CDR3 region has the DNA TGTGCCTGGAGTGTCAAGGAGAATCAGCCCCAGCATTTT.

The gene calls are TRBV28 and TRBJ2-6; perhaps TRBD1 as D (6 bases). The CDR3 totals 20 residues. CDR1 MDHEN and CDR2 SYDVKM come from the germline V gene. The V end was cut by 5 bases, the J end by 2 bases, with 25 bases between. CDR3 residues: CASSTRQAESIRTGANVLTF. CDR3 DNA: TGTGCCAGCAGTACAAGACAGGCCGAATCAATCAGGACTGGGGCCAACGTCCTGACTTTC. Looking up the rest from reference TRBV28 and TRBJ2-6 gives the full variable domain: DVKVTQSSRYLVKRTGEKVFLECVQDMDHENMFWYRQDPGLGLRLIYFSYDVKMKEKGDIPEGYSVSREKKERFSLILESASTNQTSMYLCASSTRQAESIRTGANVLTFGAGSRLTVL.

The rearrangement links TRBV28 to TRBJ2-1; D is perhaps TRBD2 (6 bases). Germline V gene sequence: CDR1 MDHEN, CDR2 SYDVKM. The CDR3 contains 15 residues. Trimming removed 5 bases at V and 5 bases at J, with 16 bases between. The CDR3 loop is CASSIPGLINNEQFF. CDR3 DNA sequence: TGTGCCAGCAGTATTCCGGGACTCATAAACAATGAGCAGTTCTTC.

A single count supports this clone. The chain employs TRBV19 and TRBJ2-7; possibly TRBD2 for D (6 bases). Germline CDR1 LNHDA, CDR2 SQIVND (reference sequence). Trimming shortened V by 5 bases and J by 4 bases, and 12 bases separated the two germline ends. The CDR3 has 13 amino acids. CDR3 sequence: CASSPTRGYEQYF. The CDR3 DNA is TGTGCCAGTAGTCCGACCCGGGGGTACGAGCAGTACTTC.

The chain recombines TRBV9 with TRBJ2-1, with D tentatively TRBD1 (6 bases). V was cut by 2 bases and J by 0 bases, with 12 bases left in between. The CDR3 runs to 16 residues. Per germline, CDR1 SGDLS and CDR2 YYNGEE. CDR3 sequence reads: CASSVIGGLSYNEQFF. The CDR3 DNA reads as TGTGCCAGCAGCGTTATTGGGGGCCTCTCCTACAATGAGCAGTTCTTC.

The chain carries TRBV5-4 and TRBJ1-4, with D perhaps matching TRBD1 (5 bases). The CDR3 totals 14 residues. The ends were cut back, 2 bases at V and 7 bases at J, with 12 bases in the middle. In germline, CDR1 is SGHNT, CDR2 YYREEE (reference sequence). CDR3 region: CASSLQVQGEKLFF. The CDR3, as DNA: TGTGCCAGCAGCTTACAGGTCCAGGGTGAAAAACTGTTTTTT.

This rearrangement joins TRBV4-1 to TRBJ2-2; no reliable D call. V shed 2 bases and J shed 6 bases, with 13 bases lying between them. The germline gives CDR1 MGHRA, CDR2 YSYEKL. The CDR3 is made up of 15 amino acids. The CDR3 DNA follows: TGCGCCAGCAGCCAAACTGTCATGAGTTCCGGGGAGCTGTTTTTT. Its protein is CASSQTVMSSGELFF.

V usage is TRBV7-2 and J usage is TRBJ2-3, with D perhaps TRBD2 (5 bases). The CDR3 contains 14 residues. V lost 5 bases, J lost 1 base, and 10 bases lay in between. Germline V gives CDR1 SGHTA, CDR2 FQGNSA. The CDR3 reads CASSPFGGTDTQYF. CDR3 DNA sequence: TGTGCCAGCAGCCCTTTCGGGGGCACAGATACGCAGTATTTT.

The chain couples TRBV7-2 to TRBJ2-1, with 8 bases that match TRBD2. Germline V CDR1 and CDR2: SGHTA, FQGNSA. The CDR3 is 16 amino acids. V gave up 6 bases and J gave up 4 bases; unmatched junction bases: 11. The CDR3 region has the DNA TGTGCCAGCAGTAAAGCCGGGGGGGCCGGGTACAATGAGCAGTTCTTC. It is translated as CASSKAGGAGYNEQFF.

V and J are TRBV6-1 and TRBJ1-1; TRBD1 might be the D (6 bases). Germline loops: CDR1 MNHNS, CDR2 SASEGT. V shed 3 bases and J shed 1 base, with 9 bases lying between them. This CDR3 comprises 14 residues. CDR3 nucleotide sequence: TGTGCCAGCAGTGATTTGGACAGGAACACTGAAGCTTTCTTT. It is translated as CASSDLDRNTEAFF.

CDR3 DNA sequence: TGTGCCAGCAGCTTGGAGGGGATCTCCTATAATTCACCCCTCCACTTT. Amino acids: CASSLEGISYNSPLHF. The chain combines TRBV6-6 with TRBJ1-6, with D perhaps matching TRBD1 (5 bases). CDR3 length equals 16 residues. V lost 6 bases to trimming and J lost 0 bases, with 12 bases between them. From germline, CDR1 is MNHNY and CDR2 SVGAGI (reference sequence).

A single count supports this clone. The rearrangement links TRBV19 to TRBJ1-2, with 10 bases matching TRBD1. The J segment lost 4 bases and the V segment lost 5 bases, leaving 10 bases of the junction unmatched. The CDR3 length is 16 residues. Germline CDR1 reads LNHDA; CDR2 reads SQIVND (reference sequence). CDR3 in amino acids: CASSLQPGQGFYGYTF. The CDR3, as DNA: TGTGCCAGTAGTTTACAACCGGGACAGGGGTTCTATGGCTACACCTTC. The whole variable domain, filled in from reference TRBV19 and TRBJ1-2, reads DGGITQSPKYLFRKEGQNVTLSCEQNLNHDAMYWYRQDPGQGLRLIYYSQIVNDFQKGDIAEGYSVSREKKESFPLTVTSAQKNPTAFYLCASSLQPGQGFYGYTFGSGTRLTVV.